What follows are 2 T cell receptor beta chains derived from one specimen sequenced in a study of OX40 agonist ivuxolimab in advanced cancers. Generated by immunoSEQ multiplex PCR, the TCRdb table keeps only in-frame clones and is missing some. The profile shows 50,000 to 55,000 clones, approximately 78% of them singletons. Sequences were derived from CD4+ or CD8+ T cells sorted from blood, sampled in a trial of the OX40 agonist ivuxolimab. All receptors derive from an adult with an advanced solid tumor such as melanoma, head and neck, liver or kidney cancer.

This chain joins TRBV13 and TRBJ2-5, with 7 positions matching TRBD2. The CDR3 consists of 14 residues. Germline V gene sequence: CDR1 PRHDT, CDR2 FYEKMQ (reference sequence). The J segment lost 5 bases and the V segment lost 0 bases, leaving 3 bases of the junction unmatched. CDR3 protein: CASSLGASGETQYF. The CDR3, as DNA: TGTGCCAGCAGCTTAGGGGCTAGCGGTGAGACCCAGTACTTC.

This sequence joins TRBV11-3 and TRBJ2-3; 9 bases align to TRBD2. The CDR3 is 19 residues long. Germline-derived CDR1 and CDR2 are SGHNT and YENEEA. With 4 bases clipped from V and 6 bases from J, the junction kept 20 bases outside the gene matches. CDR3 protein: CASSSPCGGATLLEDTQYF. The CDR3 DNA sequence: TGTGCCAGCAGCTCCCCATGCGGGGGGGCCACCTTGCTGGAGGATACGCAGTATTTT.